These 20 T cell receptor beta chains came from one sample sequenced in a study of T cell repertoires in cytomegalovirus infection. One entry per CDR3 protein, called by TCRdb with MiXCR from the reads. The table shows around 350,000 distinct CDR3 sequences, with about a sixth occurring only once. Sample: PBMCs. These receptors came from a human donor in good health (CMV status not recorded). Some clones in this sample may be carry-over from other donors' samples.

This clonotype has a handful of counts. J is TRBJ2-1 and V is TRBV5-1; D might be TRBD1 (6 bases). Per the germline V gene, CDR1 is SGHRS and CDR2 is YFSETQ. The CDR3 runs 14 residues. V was clipped by 4 bases and J by 4 bases, with 12 bases between them. This CDR3 reads CASSPPGQYNEQFF. The CDR3 DNA sequence: TGCGCCAGCAGCCCTCCGGGACAATACAATGAGCAGTTCTTC.

Many counts were recorded for this clonotype. V usage is TRBV7-2 and J usage is TRBJ2-3; D remains unclear. The CDR3 is 12 residues long. Germline loops: CDR1 SGHTA, CDR2 FQGNSA. V lost 5 bases, J lost 6 bases, and 9 bases lay in between. The CDR3 DNA follows: TGTGCCAGCAGCCCTAACATTGATACGCAGTATTTT. Its translation: CASSPNIDTQYF.

Ten or more counts support this clonotype. This rearrangement joins TRBV19 to TRBJ2-1, with TRBD2 as a possible D gene (6 bases). The CDR3 covers 13 residues. From germline, CDR1 is LNHDA and CDR2 SQIVND (reference sequence). Trimming took off 6 bases at V and 8 bases at J, with 14 bases between the two ends. The CDR3 is CASSRQSGDEQFF. The CDR3 nucleotides read TGTGCCAGTAGCCGCCAGTCGGGGGATGAGCAGTTCTTC.

This chain connects TRBV12-3 or TRBV12-4 to TRBJ2-7; D possibly uses TRBD1 or TRBD2 (6 bases each). The V gene lost 5 bases and the J gene lost 7 bases, with 15 bases spanning the gap. The CDR3 is 13 amino acids. The chain's CDR3 is CASSSRGDKEQYF. DNA for the CDR3: TGTGCCAGCAGTAGTAGGGGGGATAAAGAGCAGTACTTC.

This clonotype was counted ten times or more. The CDR3 coding sequence is TGTGCCAGCAGCCTAACCAGGGATACGCAGTATTTT. This codes for CASSLTRDTQYF. The V gene is TRBV7-9, the J gene TRBJ2-3, with no clear D. This CDR3 comprises 12 residues. Germline-derived CDR1 and CDR2 are SEHNR and FQNEAQ (reference sequence). Trimming cost V 5 bases and J 6 bases, with 9 bases left between them.

This clonotype came up a few times. In DNA, the CDR3 is TGTGCCAGCAGCCAACGGACAGGACTAAACACTGAAGCTTTCTTT. Protein sequence: CASSQRTGLNTEAFF. The chain carries TRBV3-1 and TRBJ1-1; 7 bases are shared with TRBD1. Germline lookup yields CDR1 LGHDT and CDR2 YNNKEL (reference sequence). Losses at the gene ends were 2 bases for V and 2 bases for J; bases not matched to a gene: 5. This CDR3 is built from 15 residues.

In its sample, this clonotype was seen a few times. The gene calls are TRBV29-1 and TRBJ2-7; D possibly corresponds to TRBD1 (6 bases). Trimming took off 4 bases at V and 3 bases at J, with 10 bases between the two ends. In germline, CDR1 is SQVTM, CDR2 ANQGSEA. The CDR3 is made up of 12 amino acids. In DNA form, the CDR3 reads TGCAGCGTTGCGAGGGGGATCTACGAGCAGTACTTC. Translation gives CSVARGIYEQYF.

The J gene is TRBJ2-1, the V gene TRBV24-1; either TRBD1 or TRBD2 may supply D (5 bases each). The germline CDR1 and CDR2 sequences are KGHDR and SFDVKD. V was cut by 2 bases and J by 4 bases, with 14 bases left in between. This CDR3 has 16 amino acids. As DNA, the CDR3 is TGTGCCACCAGTGATTCCCGAGGGGCGTCATACAATGAGCAGTTCTTC. Amino acids: CATSDSRGASYNEQFF.

The chain joins TRBV12-3 or TRBV12-4 to TRBJ1-1; D is uncertain. The CDR3 covers 13 residues. V gave up 5 bases and J gave up 4 bases, with 11 bases separating them. The CDR3 loop is CASSTSTRTEAFF. CDR3 nucleotide sequence: TGTGCCAGCAGTACGAGTACCCGCACTGAAGCTTTCTTT.

This clonotype was recorded only once. The chain carries TRBV12-3 or TRBV12-4 and TRBJ2-5, with D possibly matching TRBD2 (6 bases). The V gene lost 6 bases and the J gene lost 5 bases, with 13 bases spanning the gap. CDR3 length: 13 amino acids. DNA for the CDR3: TGTGCCAGCAGCTCACGGAGGGGCGAGACCCAGTACTTC. Translated, it gives CASSSRRGETQYF.

This clonotype was observed at least ten times. Here the CDR3 reads CASSQVFIPLINQPQHF. CDR3 nucleotide sequence: TGCGCCAGCAGCCAAGTATTTATTCCCTTAATCAATCAGCCCCAGCATTTT. The V gene is TRBV4-1, the J gene TRBJ1-5; D remains ambiguous. Germline V gene lookup returns CDR1 MGHRA and CDR2 YSYEKL. The CDR3 spans 17 residues. The V and J ends lost 1 base and 3 bases respectively, with 16 bases between them.

This clonotype occurred a few times. The rearrangement joins TRBV2 to TRBJ1-4, with D perhaps matching TRBD1 (6 bases). The CDR3 sequence is 17 residues long. Trimming left V 4 bases short and J 0 bases short, with 15 bases between. Per germline, CDR1 SNHLY and CDR2 FYNNEI. The CDR3 DNA is TGTGCCAGCAGTGGTACAGGGAGAGTTGCAACTAATGAAAAACTGTTTTTT. Encoded protein: CASSGTGRVATNEKLFF.

The chain has TRBV27 and TRBJ1-1; D perhaps matches TRBD1 (5 bases). The ends were cut back, 5 bases at V and 0 bases at J, with 16 bases in the middle. CDR1 and CDR2 from the germline V gene are MNHEY and SMNVEV (reference sequence). There are 16 residues in the CDR3. Written as DNA, the CDR3 is TGTGCCAGCAGTACCCAGGGTTGGCGTATGAACACTGAAGCTTTCTTT. Amino acid sequence: CASSTQGWRMNTEAFF.

This clonotype was counted between two and nine times. The chain combines TRBV12-3 or TRBV12-4 with TRBJ1-2; D is ambiguous. The germline V and J ends were trimmed by 5 bases and 14 bases, with 24 bases remaining between them. This CDR3 region has 14 residues. The CDR3, as DNA: TGTGCCAGCAGTCCTCTCGCGCCACCTACAGTTTATACCTTC. Protein sequence: CASSPLAPPTVYTF.

The rearrangement joins TRBV11-2 to TRBJ1-1; D is unresolved. This CDR3 has 15 amino acids. CDR1 is SGHAT, CDR2 FQNNGV, per germline. V lost 0 bases and J lost 0, with 8 bases in between. For the CDR3, the DNA is TGTGCCAGCAGCTTAGATTCAGGAATGAACACTGAAGCTTTCTTT. Translating gives CASSLDSGMNTEAFF.

This clonotype was counted between two and nine times. This CDR3 reads CASSRGRDTDTQYF. In DNA, the CDR3 is TGTGCCAGCAGCCGCGGGCGGGACACAGATACGCAGTATTTT. This rearrangement joins TRBV11-2 to TRBJ2-3; possibly TRBD2 for D (6 bases). Germline loops: CDR1 SGHAT, CDR2 FQNNGV. The CDR3 covers 14 residues. V gave up 5 bases and J gave up 2 bases, with 11 bases separating them.

The chain links TRBV2 to TRBJ1-4; 9 positions match TRBD1. J lost 13 bases, V lost 4 bases, and 7 bases had no gene match. The CDR3 contains 13 residues. Germline V gives CDR1 SNHLY, CDR2 FYNNEI. CDR3 region: CASSARTGDGLFF. The CDR3 DNA reads as TGTGCCAGCAGTGCGCGGACAGGGGATGGACTGTTTTTT. Together with reference TRBV2 and TRBJ1-4, the CDR3 gives the full variable domain: EPEVTQTPSHQVTQMGQEVILRCVPISNHLYFYWYRQILGQKVEFLVSFYNNEISEKSEIFDDQFSVERPDGSNFTLKIRSTKLEDSAMYFCASSARTGDGLFFGSGTQLSVL.

CDR3 region: CASSPSWDSNQPQHF. The DNA for the CDR3 is TGTGCCAGTAGTCCCTCTTGGGATAGCAATCAGCCCCAGCATTTT. This chain joins TRBV19 and TRBJ1-5; no firm D call. Germline V gene sequence: CDR1 LNHDA, CDR2 SQIVND (reference sequence). V lost 5 bases to trimming and J lost 0 bases, with 11 bases between them. CDR3 size: 15 residues.

Turning to this clonotype: Mismatch with germline at one junction end may stem from a read error. The V call is TRBV27, the J call TRBJ2-3; 10 bases map to TRBD2. The CDR3 runs to 12 residues. CDR1 is MNHEY, CDR2 SMNVEV, per germline (reference sequence). For the CDR3, the DNA is TGTGCCAGCCGTTTCCTAGCGGGGGTACAGTATTTT. This codes for CASRFLAGVQYF.

The chain employs TRBV19 and TRBJ2-7; maybe TRBD2 (5 bases). Per germline, CDR1 LNHDA and CDR2 SQIVND (reference sequence). V lost 1 base and J 3 bases, leaving 19 bases between the germline ends. The CDR3 spans 17 residues. The CDR3 reads CASSIGDSGRGDYEQYF. The CDR3 coding sequence is TGTGCCAGTAGTATAGGGGATTCGGGGAGAGGCGACTACGAGCAGTACTTC.